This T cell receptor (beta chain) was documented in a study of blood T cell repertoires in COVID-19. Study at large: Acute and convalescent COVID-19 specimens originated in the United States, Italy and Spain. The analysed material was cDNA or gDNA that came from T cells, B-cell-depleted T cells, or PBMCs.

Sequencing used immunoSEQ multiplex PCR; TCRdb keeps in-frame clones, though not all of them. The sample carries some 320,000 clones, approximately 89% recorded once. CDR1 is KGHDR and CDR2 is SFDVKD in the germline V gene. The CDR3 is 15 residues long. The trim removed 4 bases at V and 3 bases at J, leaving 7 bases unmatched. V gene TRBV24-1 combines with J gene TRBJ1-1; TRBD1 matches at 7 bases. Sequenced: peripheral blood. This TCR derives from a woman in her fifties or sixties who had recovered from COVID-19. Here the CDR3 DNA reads TGTGCCACCAGTGACCCCGACAGGGTGGACACTGAAGCTTTCTTT. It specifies CATSDPDRVDTEAFF.